This T cell receptor beta chain was sequenced in a study of response to subunit inactivated influenza vaccine. In TCRdb, the RT-PCR reads were re-called with MiXCR into one record per CDR3 protein. The sample records 170,000 or so distinct CDR3 sequences, about 10% being singletons. There are a few counts of this clonotype. The antigen remains unidentified. Overall study results and limits: T cells newly recruited by each seasonal influenza vaccination are few, the authors suggested.

This sequence was found in a man in his fifties or sixties who received an inactivated influenza vaccine. Sequenced here: CD8+ T cells sorted from PBMCs, sampled approximately 25 months after vaccination.

CDR3 residues: CASSFGMTYEQYF. CDR3 DNA sequence: TGTGCCAGCAGCTTCGGTATGACCTACGAGCAGTACTTC. The V gene is TRBV11-1, the J gene TRBJ2-7; D uncertain. The germline V and J ends were trimmed by 3 bases and 2 bases, with 8 bases remaining between them. The length of the CDR3 is 13 residues. Looked up from germline, CDR1 is SGHAT and CDR2 is FQDESV (reference sequence).